This is a list of T cell receptor beta chains from one sample in a study of cytomegalovirus exposure and HLA in healthy donors. Measured with immunoSEQ multiplex PCR; TCRdb has only the in-frame clones, and not every one. This table holds 95,000 to 150,000 clones, 70% to 85% found once. The sample comprised PBMCs. These receptors all stem from a woman between 35 and 50 years old in good health and CMV-seropositive. CDR3s include the opening cysteine and the closing phenylalanine or tryptophan. A D gene is named only where the DNA matches it firmly. A clone size is listed for some rows: how often the clone was seen (once, few, many), or a class if it is expanded.

d_gene: NA; v_gene: TRBV19; abundance: NA; j_gene: TRBJ1-3; CDR3nt: TGTGCCAGTAGTAACGTAGCGGGCTCTGGAAACACCATATATTTT; CDR3aa: CASSNVAGSGNTIYF
d_gene: NA; v_gene: TRBV19; abundance: NA; j_gene: TRBJ2-7; CDR3nt: TGTGCCAGTAGTATAGACCCAGACGGGTACGAGCAGTACTTC; CDR3aa: CASSIDPDGYEQYF
d_gene: NA; v_gene: TRBV30; abundance: NA; j_gene: TRBJ1-2; CDR3nt: TGTGCCTGGAGGACGGCAGGGTTGTTAGGCTACACCTTC; CDR3aa: CAWRTAGLLGYTF
d_gene: TRBD1; v_gene: TRBV2; abundance: NA; j_gene: TRBJ1-1; CDR3nt: TGTGCCAGCAGTGATTTGGGGACAGGGGGTTCCTTGAGCACTGAAGCTTTCTTT; CDR3aa: CASSDLGTGGSLSTEAFF
d_gene: TRBD1; v_gene: TRBV5-1; abundance: NA; j_gene: TRBJ2-1; CDR3nt: TGCGCCAGCAGCTCCCCCACAGGGGTGAGGAATGAGCAGTTCTTC; CDR3aa: CASSSPTGVRNEQFF
d_gene: TRBD2; v_gene: TRBV5-8; abundance: NA; j_gene: TRBJ2-3; CDR3nt: TGTGCCAGCAGCTGGACCGGGACTAGCGGGAGGTCCCATACGCAGTATTTT; CDR3aa: CASSWTGTSGRSHTQYF
d_gene: NA; v_gene: TRBV19; abundance: once; j_gene: TRBJ1-3; CDR3nt: TGTGCCACTCGACAGACTGTCAGCTCTGGAAACACCATATATTTT; CDR3aa: CATRQTVSSGNTIYF
d_gene: TRBD2; v_gene: TRBV6-5; abundance: NA; j_gene: TRBJ2-1; CDR3nt: TGTGCCAGCAGAACTAGCGGAGGGAGTTACAATGAGCAGTTCTTC; CDR3aa: CASRTSGGSYNEQFF
d_gene: NA; v_gene: TRBV30; abundance: NA; j_gene: TRBJ2-1; CDR3nt: TGTGCCTGGAGTCCTTGGAGGAGCTCCTACAATGAGCAGTTCTTC; CDR3aa: CAWSPWRSSYNEQFF
d_gene: NA; v_gene: TRBV19; abundance: NA; j_gene: TRBJ1-1; CDR3nt: TGTGCCAGTACCAATACAGGGACGATGGTGGGAGCTTTCTTT; CDR3aa: CASTNTGTMVGAFF
d_gene: TRBD2; v_gene: TRBV2; abundance: few; j_gene: TRBJ2-7; CDR3nt: TGTGCCAGCAGCCTGACTAGCGGGGATACCTACGAGCAGTACTTC; CDR3aa: CASSLTSGDTYEQYF
d_gene: NA; v_gene: TRBV7-9; abundance: few; j_gene: TRBJ1-3; CDR3nt: TGTGCCTCCGACCCAGGGAACGGAAACACCATATATTTT; CDR3aa: CASDPGNGNTIYF
d_gene: NA; v_gene: TRBV28; abundance: once; j_gene: TRBJ1-1; CDR3nt: TGTGCCAGCAGTCCCGCCCCTAGAAACACTGAAGCTTTCTTT; CDR3aa: CASSPAPRNTEAFF
d_gene: TRBD1; v_gene: TRBV4-1; abundance: NA; j_gene: TRBJ1-2; CDR3nt: TGCGCCAGCAGCCTTGGACAGGGAGATGGCTACACCTTC; CDR3aa: CASSLGQGDGYTF
d_gene: NA; v_gene: TRBV6-1; abundance: NA; j_gene: TRBJ1-2; CDR3nt: TGTGCCAGCGGACAGAAGGTCTATGGCCACACCTTC; CDR3aa: CASGQKVYGHTF
d_gene: NA; v_gene: TRBV15; abundance: once; j_gene: TRBJ1-4; CDR3nt: TGTGCCACCAGCAGAGCACTCGGTACTAATGAAAAACTGTTTTTT; CDR3aa: CATSRALGTNEKLFF
d_gene: TRBD2; v_gene: TRBV2; abundance: NA; j_gene: TRBJ2-7; CDR3nt: TGTGCCAGCATCCTAGCGGGAGGGTCCTACGAGCAGTACTTC; CDR3aa: CASILAGGSYEQYF
d_gene: TRBD1; v_gene: TRBV5-1; abundance: NA; j_gene: TRBJ2-6; CDR3nt: TGCGCCAGCAGAGAGGGACAGGGGGCTTTTTTTGGGGCCAACGTCCTGACTTTC; CDR3aa: CASREGQGAFFGANVLTF
d_gene: TRBD1; v_gene: TRBV5-1; abundance: NA; j_gene: TRBJ1-3; CDR3nt: TGCGCCAGCAGCCCAGGGGGCTGGGGAAACACCATATATTTT; CDR3aa: CASSPGGWGNTIYF
d_gene: TRBD2; v_gene: TRBV7-9; abundance: NA; j_gene: TRBJ2-1; CDR3nt: TGTTCCAGCTGGGGGGGCAATGAGCAGTTCTTC; CDR3aa: CSSWGGNEQFF
d_gene: NA; v_gene: TRBV28; abundance: few; j_gene: TRBJ1-5; CDR3nt: TGTGCCAGCAGTCCACAGGGTTGGCAGCCCCAGCATTTT; CDR3aa: CASSPQGWQPQHF
d_gene: TRBD1; v_gene: TRBV28; abundance: NA; j_gene: TRBJ2-2; CDR3nt: TGTGCCAGCAGTTTCCCCTCTTTAATTCTGACAGGGACCGGGGAGCTGTTTTTT; CDR3aa: CASSFPSLILTGTGELFF
d_gene: TRBD1; v_gene: TRBV30; abundance: NA; j_gene: TRBJ1-4; CDR3nt: TGTGCCTGGAGTACCGGGACAGGGACGGGAGAAAAACTGTTTTTT; CDR3aa: CAWSTGTGTGEKLFF
d_gene: TRBD1; v_gene: TRBV28; abundance: NA; j_gene: TRBJ1-1; CDR3nt: TGTGCCAGCAGCTCAGGACAGGGGAATCGCGGCACTGAAGCTTTCTTT; CDR3aa: CASSSGQGNRGTEAFF
d_gene: TRBD2; v_gene: TRBV19; abundance: NA; j_gene: TRBJ2-1; CDR3nt: TGTGCCAGTAGTACAACTAGCGGGAGGGCGAACAATGAGCAGTTCTTC; CDR3aa: CASSTTSGRANNEQFF
d_gene: NA; v_gene: TRBV5-6; abundance: NA; j_gene: TRBJ2-1; CDR3nt: TGTGCCAGCAGCCAACTAGGGAGCTCCTACAATGAGCAGTTCTTC; CDR3aa: CASSQLGSSYNEQFF
d_gene: TRBD2; v_gene: TRBV5-4; abundance: NA; j_gene: TRBJ2-3; CDR3nt: TGTGCCAGCAGCTTGGCCAGGGCTAGCGGGCCCACAGATACGCAGTATTTT; CDR3aa: CASSLARASGPTDTQYF
d_gene: TRBD1; v_gene: TRBV27; abundance: NA; j_gene: TRBJ1-2; CDR3nt: TGTGCCAGCAGACCAACAGGGGTCCCCTATGGCTACACCTTC; CDR3aa: CASRPTGVPYGYTF
d_gene: NA; v_gene: TRBV5-4; abundance: NA; j_gene: TRBJ1-1; CDR3nt: TGTGCCAGCAGCTTGGACAGGGTCACTGAAGCTTTCTTT; CDR3aa: CASSLDRVTEAFF
d_gene: NA; v_gene: TRBV11-2; abundance: once; j_gene: TRBJ2-1; CDR3nt: TGTGCCAGCAGCTTAGTGGTCGGGAGATTAGGGGAGCAGTTCTTC; CDR3aa: CASSLVVGRLGEQFF
d_gene: TRBD2; v_gene: TRBV10-3; abundance: NA; j_gene: TRBJ2-1; CDR3nt: TGTGCCAGCCAGCGGGGGCCTAACAATGAGCAGTTCTTC; CDR3aa: CASQRGPNNEQFF
d_gene: NA; v_gene: TRBV9; abundance: few; j_gene: TRBJ2-5; CDR3nt: TGTGCCAGCAGCGTAAGGGGAGAGACCCAGTACTTC; CDR3aa: CASSVRGETQYF
d_gene: TRBD2; v_gene: TRBV4-2; abundance: NA; j_gene: TRBJ2-3; CDR3nt: TGTGCCAGCAGCCAAGATTCCCCTAGCGGGACAGATACGCAGTATTTT; CDR3aa: CASSQDSPSGTDTQYF
d_gene: NA; v_gene: TRBV4-1; abundance: many; j_gene: TRBJ2-7; CDR3nt: TGCGCCAGCAGCACTGTGGGGGGGCGATCCGAGCAGTACTTC; CDR3aa: CASSTVGGRSEQYF
d_gene: NA; v_gene: TRBV4-2; abundance: NA; j_gene: TRBJ1-1; CDR3nt: TGTGCCAGCAGCCAACCCCGAGCTAACACTGAAGCTTTCTTT; CDR3aa: CASSQPRANTEAFF
d_gene: NA; v_gene: TRBV12-5; abundance: NA; j_gene: TRBJ2-1; CDR3nt: TGTGCTAGTGGTTTGGCCGGGACATACAATGAGCAGTTCTTC; CDR3aa: CASGLAGTYNEQFF
d_gene: TRBD2; v_gene: TRBV9; abundance: NA; j_gene: TRBJ2-1; CDR3nt: TGTGCCAGCAGCGCCAGGACTAGCGGGATTTTTAATGAGCAGTTCTTC; CDR3aa: CASSARTSGIFNEQFF